This TCR beta chain was identified during a study of radiation and T cells in renal cell carcinoma. Broader study findings: Top tumor clonotypes rose in blood 2 weeks post-radiation, then contracted. Pretreatment tumor biopsies were lacking, so baseline clonotypes are unknown.

V lost 7 bases and J lost 0, with 28 bases in between. This CDR3 spans 21 amino acids. Per the germline V gene, CDR1 is LNHDA and CDR2 is SQIVND (reference sequence). Sample time point: baseline pretreatment blood. Treatment in this sample: 15 Gy SBRT to primary tumor, nephrectomy 4 weeks later. Radiation-treated patients gave blood at baseline, week 2 and week 4. This renal cell carcinoma was of the clear cell type. Concerning this clone itself: Antigen unknown.

Profiled with immunoSEQ multiplex PCR; TCRdb holds only in-frame clones, not every one. The data hold about 49,000 clones, with 83% observed a single time. This clonotype originated in a woman in her 70s with renal cell carcinoma. The V call is TRBV19, the J call TRBJ2-6; D may be TRBD1 (5 bases). This sample comprised blood, obtained from a patient whose treatment included radiotherapy and nephrectomy. In DNA, the CDR3 is TGTGCCAGTACCCCATACGCAGGGCTACATCCCTCGGGCTCTGGGGCCAACGTCCTGACTTTC. This sequence encodes CASTPYAGLHPSGSGANVLTF.